This T cell receptor beta chain was sequenced for a study of OX40 agonist ivuxolimab in advanced cancers. Background for the entire study: Ivuxolimab was a fully human IgG2 agonistic monoclonal antibody targeting the costimulatory receptor OX40 (CD134). Intravenous ivuxolimab was administered to patients every 2 weeks at six dose levels: 0.01, 0.1, 0.3, 1.5, 3 and 10 mg/kg. Of the roughly 54 dose-escalation patients, hepatocellular carcinoma was present in approximately 20, melanoma in approximately 15, renal cell carcinoma in 9 and head and neck cancer in 9. A male proportion of nearly 85% and a mean age of 60 years, ranging from about 23 to 90, were recorded for the dose-escalation cohort. Prior anti-PD-1, anti-PD-L1 or anti-CTLA-4 therapy was permitted, and checkpoint inhibitors had been received by roughly two fifths of dose-escalation patients. Partial responses were achieved by three dose-escalation patients, of whom one had hepatocellular carcinoma and two had cutaneous melanoma. The purpose of peripheral TCRbeta sequencing was to test whether ivuxolimab changed TCR sequence diversity and led to clonal T-cell expansion. The paper describes the monotherapy dose-escalation part (N of about 47 patients) of the phase I trial of ivuxolimab.

Of note for this clone: Its specific antigen is unknown. No clone much larger than this one lies a single base away; base qualities are absent.

General study outcomes and caveats: Low levels of normalized T-cell clonal expansion were also seen in some patients who did not respond. At doses of 0.1 to 3.0 mg/kg, clonal expansion of both CD4+ and CD8+ blood T cells was observed from baseline to week 6. In the 0.1-3.0 mg/kg groups, partial responders had among the lowest normalized peripheral clonal expansion, particularly in CD8+ T cells. After ivuxolimab, CD8+ T cells had more expanded clones than CD4+ T cells on average. Antigen specificity was not determined for the clonally expanded peripheral T cells.

Genomic DNA was extracted from sorted cells for sequencing of the TCRbeta CDR3 region. The immunoSEQ Assay was used to sequence the TCRbeta CDR3 regions. TCRdb took over this immuneACCESS table, retaining in-frame rearrangements with V and J assigned. Such tables are incomplete; in checked studies, under half of the missing clones stem from an unresolved V gene, and the remainder is unexplained. Counted in this sample were about 62,000 clones; approximately 80% of them appeared once. Roughly 2.4% of the sample is in the top ten clones. After removal of 4 bases from V and 0 bases from J, the junction retains 2 bases not matched to a gene. As encoded in the germline V gene, CDR1 is SGHRS while CDR2 is YFSETQ. The CDR3 runs 16 residues from the cysteine to the phenylalanine. Only the CDR3 region is kept as DNA, spanning 48 bases read in frame from base 1. The trial excluded patients who had a history of autoimmune disease or were on systemic immunosuppression. Peripheral blood for TCR sequencing was drawn from every dose cohort at baseline, at cycle 4 day 1 and at cycle 7 day 1. Samples came from an open-label, multicenter, first-in-human phase I dose-escalation trial of ivuxolimab. Adults with locally advanced or metastatic head and neck squamous cell, hepatocellular, melanoma or renal cell carcinoma were enrolled in the trial. Before TCR sequencing, CD4+ and CD8+ T cells were separately sorted from peripheral blood.

Rearrangement joined TRBV5-1 to TRBJ1-3; TRBD1 agrees with 12 junctional bases. The receptor was derived from an adult with an advanced solid tumor such as melanoma, head and neck, liver or kidney cancer. This specimen was CD4+ or CD8+ T cells sorted from blood, taken in a trial of the OX40 agonist ivuxolimab. The bases are TGCGCCAGCAGCGGGACAGGGGGCGTCTCTGGAAACACCATATATTTT. Translated, it gives CASSGTGGVSGNTIYF.